This T cell receptor beta chain comes out of a study of blood T cells in healthy people across ages. Using a J-beta primer mix together with a sample-barcoded 5' primer, a second PCR was run for roughly 6 to 12 cycles. Each CDR3 protein gets one entry after TCRdb re-called the 5' RACE reads with MiXCR. The sample lists fewer than 900,000 distinct CDR3 sequences; 43% were seen once. This clonotype turned up a few times. Its antigen is not known. Trimming shortened V by 1 base and J by 5 bases, and 11 bases separated the two germline ends. The CDR3 runs 15 residues. The V gene's germline CDR1 is SGHVS and CDR2 FQNEAQ. Study conclusions and caveats: A greater number of naive CD4+ cells and higher diversity distinguished long-lived donors from aged donors.

The material sequenced was blood. The receptor was derived from a woman aged 55-69 years in good health. The V gene is TRBV7-8, the J gene TRBJ1-4, with D unresolved. DNA for the CDR3: TGTGCCAGCAGCTTAGGGCGCAGCCTGAATGAAAAACTGTTTTTT. The encoded protein is CASSLGRSLNEKLFF.